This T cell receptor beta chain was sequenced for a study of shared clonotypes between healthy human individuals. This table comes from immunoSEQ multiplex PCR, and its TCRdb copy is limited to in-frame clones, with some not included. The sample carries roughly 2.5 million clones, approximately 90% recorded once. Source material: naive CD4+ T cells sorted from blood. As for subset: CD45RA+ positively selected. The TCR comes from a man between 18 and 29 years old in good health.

The CDR3, as DNA: TGTGCCAGCAATCAGGACAGGGCGTTAAATCAGCCCCAGCATTTT. It specifies CASNQDRALNQPQHF. This sequence joins TRBV6-6 and TRBJ1-5; 8 bases match TRBD1. Germline trimming cut 7 bases from V and 4 bases from J; bases unmatched to any gene: 9. The CDR3 covers 15 residues. The germline gives CDR1 MNHNY, CDR2 SVGAGI (reference sequence).